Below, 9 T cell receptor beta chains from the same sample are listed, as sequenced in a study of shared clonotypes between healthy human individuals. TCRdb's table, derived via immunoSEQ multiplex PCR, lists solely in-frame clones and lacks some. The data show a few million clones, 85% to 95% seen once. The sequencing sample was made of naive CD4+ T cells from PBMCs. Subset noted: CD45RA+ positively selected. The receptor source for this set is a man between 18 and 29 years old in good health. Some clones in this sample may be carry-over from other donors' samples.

The CDR3 region has the DNA TGTGCCAGCTCACCACCCAGCGGATTAGCTTTCTTT. It encodes CASSPPSGLAFF. J is TRBJ1-1 and V is TRBV18, with D unclear. Germline assignment: CDR1 KGHSH and CDR2 LQKENI. This CDR3 has 12 residues. V lost 0 bases and J lost 10, with 9 bases in between.

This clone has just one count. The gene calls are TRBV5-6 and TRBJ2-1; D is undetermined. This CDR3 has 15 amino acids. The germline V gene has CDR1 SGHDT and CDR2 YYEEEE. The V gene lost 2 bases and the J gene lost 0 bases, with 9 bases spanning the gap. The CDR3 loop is CASSLKSNSYNEQFF. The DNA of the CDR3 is TGTGCCAGCAGCTTAAAGTCCAACTCCTACAATGAGCAGTTCTTC.

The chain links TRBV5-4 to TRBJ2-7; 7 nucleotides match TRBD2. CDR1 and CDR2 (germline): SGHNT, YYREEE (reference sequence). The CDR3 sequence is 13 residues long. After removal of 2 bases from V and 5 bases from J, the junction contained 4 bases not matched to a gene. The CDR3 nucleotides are TGTGCCAGCAGCTTTCATCGGGAGGACGAGCAGTACTTC. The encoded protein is CASSFHREDEQYF.

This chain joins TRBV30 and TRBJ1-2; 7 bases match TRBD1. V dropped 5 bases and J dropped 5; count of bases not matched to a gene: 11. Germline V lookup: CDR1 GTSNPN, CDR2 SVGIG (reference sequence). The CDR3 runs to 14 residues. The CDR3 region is CAWSPRQGRYGYTF. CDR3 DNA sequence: TGTGCCTGGTCCCCTCGACAGGGCCGGTATGGCTACACCTTC.

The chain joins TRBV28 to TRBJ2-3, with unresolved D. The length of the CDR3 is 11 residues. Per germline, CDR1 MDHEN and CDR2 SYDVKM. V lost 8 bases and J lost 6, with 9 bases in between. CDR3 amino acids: CASEEWDTQYF. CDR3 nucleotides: TGTGCCAGCGAAGAGTGGGATACGCAGTATTTT.

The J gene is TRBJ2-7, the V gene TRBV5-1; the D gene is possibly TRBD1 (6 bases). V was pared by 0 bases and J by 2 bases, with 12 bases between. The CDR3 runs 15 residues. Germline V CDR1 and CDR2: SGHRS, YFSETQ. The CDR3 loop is CASSLGGTHPYEQYF. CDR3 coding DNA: TGCGCCAGCAGCTTGGGTGGGACACATCCCTACGAGCAGTACTTC.

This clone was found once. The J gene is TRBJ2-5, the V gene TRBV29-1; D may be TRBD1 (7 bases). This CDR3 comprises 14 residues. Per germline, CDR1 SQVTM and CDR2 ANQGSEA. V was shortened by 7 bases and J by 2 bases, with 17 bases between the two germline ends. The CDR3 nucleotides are TGCAGCGCCCAACCCAGGGGGAGGCAAGAGACCCAGTACTTC. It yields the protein CSAQPRGRQETQYF.

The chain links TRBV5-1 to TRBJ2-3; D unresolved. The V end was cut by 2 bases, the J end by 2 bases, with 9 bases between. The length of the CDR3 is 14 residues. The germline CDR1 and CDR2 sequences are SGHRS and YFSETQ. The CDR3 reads CASSLMGTTDTQYF. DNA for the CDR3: TGCGCCAGCAGCTTAATGGGAACCACAGATACGCAGTATTTT.

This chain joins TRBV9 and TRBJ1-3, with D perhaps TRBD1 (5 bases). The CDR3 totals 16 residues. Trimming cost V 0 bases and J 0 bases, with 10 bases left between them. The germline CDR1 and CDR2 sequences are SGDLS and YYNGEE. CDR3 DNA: TGTGCCAGCAGCGTAGGTCGGGGGAGCTCTGGAAACACCATATATTTT. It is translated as CASSVGRGSSGNTIYF.